The 5 T cell receptor beta chains given below trace back to one sample, sequenced in a study of blood T cell repertoires in COVID-19. Generated by immunoSEQ multiplex PCR, the TCRdb table keeps only in-frame clones and is missing some. The data contain 250,000 to 400,000 clones, around 90% of them seen just once; the ten biggest clones take up 5% to 5.5%. The source material was PBMCs or T cells enriched from blood (not recorded which). The receptors here all came from a man aged 60 to 75 who had recovered from COVID-19.

This chain uses TRBV28 with TRBJ2-7, with 7 bases identical to TRBD1. This CDR3 is 14 amino acids long. Looked up from germline, CDR1 is MDHEN and CDR2 is SYDVKM. J lost 0 bases, V lost 6 bases, and 5 bases had no gene match. The CDR3, as DNA: TGTGCCAGCAGAGAGACAGGGAGCTCCTACGAGCAGTACTTC. Translation gives CASRETGSSYEQYF.

The J gene is TRBJ1-5, the V gene TRBV6-5; D may be TRBD1 (5 bases). V shed 4 bases and J shed 5 bases, with 12 bases lying between them. The germline V gene has CDR1 MNHEY and CDR2 SVGAGI. The CDR3 has 14 residues. In nucleotides, the CDR3 is TGTGCCAGCAGTTCAGGGCCCGGCCATCAGCCCCAGCATTTT. Protein: CASSSGPGHQPQHF.

This clone was picked up a small number of times. V and J are TRBV19 and TRBJ1-5; D gene ambiguous. V gave up 5 bases and J gave up 4 bases, with 18 bases separating them. The CDR3 has 16 amino acids. The germline V gene has CDR1 LNHDA and CDR2 SQIVND (reference sequence). The CDR3 protein is CASSAGRVAKNQPQHF. In DNA, the CDR3 is TGTGCCAGTAGTGCCGGGCGGGTGGCCAAGAATCAGCCCCAGCATTTT.

The gene calls are TRBV27 and TRBJ2-1; weak D call: TRBD2 (5 bases). Germline CDR1 reads MNHEY; CDR2 reads SMNVEV (reference sequence). The V gene lost 5 bases and the J gene lost 6 bases, with 11 bases spanning the gap. The CDR3 covers 13 residues. The CDR3: CASSARLTNEQFF. CDR3 DNA: TGTGCCAGCAGTGCACGACTAACCAATGAGCAGTTCTTC.

This chain uses TRBV27 with TRBJ2-1; 13 nucleotides match TRBD2. Germline V gene data show CDR1 as MNHEY and CDR2 as SMNVEV (reference sequence). This CDR3 is built from 19 residues. After removal of 6 bases from V and 4 bases from J, the junction contained 15 bases not matched to a gene. The CDR3 DNA sequence: TGTGCCAGCAGGCGGACAGGGCCGGGACTAGCGGGGTCATACAATGAGCAGTTCTTC. Protein product: CASRRTGPGLAGSYNEQFF.